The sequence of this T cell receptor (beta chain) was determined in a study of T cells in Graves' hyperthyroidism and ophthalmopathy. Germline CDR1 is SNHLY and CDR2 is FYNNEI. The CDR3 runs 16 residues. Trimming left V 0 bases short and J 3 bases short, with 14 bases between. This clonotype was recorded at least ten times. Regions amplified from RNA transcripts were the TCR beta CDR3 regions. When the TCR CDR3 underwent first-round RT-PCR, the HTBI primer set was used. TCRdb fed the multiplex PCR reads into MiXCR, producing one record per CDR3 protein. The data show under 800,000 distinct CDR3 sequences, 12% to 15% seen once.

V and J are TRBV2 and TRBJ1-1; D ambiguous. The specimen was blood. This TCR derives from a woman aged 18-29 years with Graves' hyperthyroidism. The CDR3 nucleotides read TGTGCCAGCAGTGAAGCTATGCGGGTCGGGGACACTGAAGCTTTCTTT. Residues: CASSEAMRVGDTEAFF.